This T cell receptor (beta chain) is drawn from a study of cytomegalovirus exposure and HLA in healthy donors. CDR3 length equals 14 residues. The germline V gene encodes CDR1 SGHAT and CDR2 FQNNGV. With 5 bases removed from V and 2 bases from J, the gap between germline ends came to 10 bases. Method: immunoSEQ multiplex PCR; TCRdb's copy keeps in-frame clones and lacks some. The sample holds over 110,000 clones, more than 85% seen once. This TCR derives from a young man in good health and CMV-seropositive. Sequencing was done on a sample of PBMCs. The chain links TRBV11-2 to TRBJ2-4; D may be TRBD1 (6 bases). CDR3 nucleotides: TGTGCCAGCAGCCTACAGGGCTCCAAAAACATTCAGTACTTC. It translates to CASSLQGSKNIQYF.